This TCR beta chain was sequenced in a study of PD-L1 blockade in urothelial cancer. Study as a whole: Reported median T cell count for blood samples was around 150,000.

Assay: immunoSEQ multiplex PCR; the TCRdb copy retains only in-frame clones and omits some. The sample carries approximately 79,000 clones, about nine tenths recorded once. The CDR3 has 14 amino acids. Germline trimming cut 5 bases from V and 9 bases from J; bases unmatched to any gene: 9. Germline CDR1 reads SGHTA; CDR2 reads FQGNSA. The specimen comprised PBMCs, sampled around atezolizumab (anti-PD-L1) treatment. The receptor was derived from a woman in her 70s with urothelial cancer. The rearrangement links TRBV7-2 to TRBJ2-1, with TRBD1 identical over 8 bases. CDR3 sequence: CASSLGQGFSEQFF. DNA for the CDR3: TGTGCCAGCAGCCTCGGACAGGGTTTCAGTGAGCAGTTCTTC.